This T cell receptor beta chain is from a study of T cell repertoires in cytomegalovirus infection. The CDR3 covers 20 residues. Trimming stripped 4 bases from V and 2 bases from J, with 28 bases between. Germline-derived CDR1 and CDR2 are MNHEY and SVGEGT. Each CDR3 protein gets one entry after TCRdb re-called the reads with MiXCR. Of fewer than 1,000,000 distinct CDR3 sequences listed, approximately 32% are singletons. Note on this clonotype: No antigen is known for it.

This sequence joins TRBV6-2 or TRBV6-3 and TRBJ2-3, with D possibly TRBD1 on 5 matching bases. The specimen was cultured CD8+ T cells from PBMCs, collected from culture after CMV antigen stimulation. The clonotype was recovered from a human donor in good health (CMV status not recorded). Some clones in this sample may be carry-over from other donors' samples. CDR3 protein: CASSFTAGQGREWATDTQYF. In DNA form, the CDR3 reads TGTGCCAGCAGTTTCACCGCTGGGCAGGGAAGAGAATGGGCCACAGATACGCAGTATTTT.